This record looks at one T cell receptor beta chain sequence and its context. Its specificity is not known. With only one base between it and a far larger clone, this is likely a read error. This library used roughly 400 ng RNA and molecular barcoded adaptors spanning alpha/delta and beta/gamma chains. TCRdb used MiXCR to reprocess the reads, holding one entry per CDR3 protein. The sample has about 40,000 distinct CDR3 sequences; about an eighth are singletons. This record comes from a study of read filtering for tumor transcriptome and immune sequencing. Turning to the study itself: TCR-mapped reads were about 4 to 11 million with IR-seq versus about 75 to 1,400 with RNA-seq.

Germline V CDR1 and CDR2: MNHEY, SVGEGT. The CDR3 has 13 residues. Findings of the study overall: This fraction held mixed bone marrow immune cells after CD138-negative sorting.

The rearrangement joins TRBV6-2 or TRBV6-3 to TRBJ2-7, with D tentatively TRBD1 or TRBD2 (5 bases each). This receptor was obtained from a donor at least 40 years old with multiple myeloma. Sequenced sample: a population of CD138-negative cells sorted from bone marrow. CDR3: CAGSYSTGAEQYF. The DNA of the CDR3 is TGTGCCGGCAGTTACTCGACCGGGGCCGAGCAGTACTTC.